Shown below are 5 T cell receptor beta chains from a single sample sequenced in a study of cytomegalovirus exposure and HLA in healthy donors. Researchers ran the PCR with 60 Vbeta and 13 Jbeta primers. Produced via immunoSEQ multiplex PCR; TCRdb's table is partial and in-frame only. The sample consists of about 120,000 clones, over 60% of them appearing once. The sequenced material came from PBMCs. These receptors were collected from a man in his thirties or forties in good health and CMV-seronegative.

This clone was counted only a few times. The V and J genes are TRBV4-1 and TRBJ2-1; no definite D call. The CDR3 is made up of 15 amino acids. Trimming cost V 0 bases and J 2 bases, with 8 bases left between them. Germline V gene data show CDR1 as MGHRA and CDR2 as YSYEKL. The CDR3 region has the DNA TGCGCCAGCAGCCAAGATTCTAATCCCTACAATGAGCAGTTCTTC. Amino acid sequence: CASSQDSNPYNEQFF.

The J gene is TRBJ2-5, the V gene TRBV28, with D perhaps TRBD2 (5 bases). This CDR3 has 12 amino acids. The germline CDR1 and CDR2 sequences are MDHEN and SYDVKM. V lost 6 bases and J lost 7, with 12 bases in between. The CDR3 DNA sequence: TGTGCCAGCAGCGACGGGGTGGTGACCCAGTACTTC. It is translated as CASSDGVVTQYF.

Turning to this clone: One end of the junction is discordant with germline, which a read error may explain. V and J are TRBV9 and TRBJ1-4; 7 positions agree with TRBD1. The germline V gene encodes CDR1 SGDLS and CDR2 YYNGEE. The CDR3 is 16 residues long. CDR3 residues: CASSGGQLVTNEKLFF. The CDR3 coding sequence is TGTGCTAGCAGCGGGGGACAGCTGGTAACTAATGAAAAACTGTTTTTT.

The chain carries TRBV5-1 and TRBJ2-1; D is ambiguous. The V end was cut by 5 bases, the J end by 1 base, with 13 bases between. The CDR3 covers 15 residues. The germline gives CDR1 SGHRS, CDR2 YFSETQ. CDR3: CASSRDLQSYNEQFF. DNA for the CDR3: TGCGCCAGCAGTCGCGACTTACAATCCTACAATGAGCAGTTCTTC.

The CDR3 DNA follows: TGTGCCAGCAGCCTCCTCTACGAGCAGTACTTC. It codes for CASSLLYEQYF. The J gene is TRBJ2-5, the V gene TRBV27; no definite D call. The better agreement between TRBJ2-7 and the DNA end casts doubt on the J call. The CDR3 consists of 11 residues. Per germline, CDR1 MNHEY and CDR2 SMNVEV (reference sequence).